The 9 T cell receptor beta chains listed next were all sequenced from one sample in a study of T cells in Graves' hyperthyroidism and ophthalmopathy. The source material, RNA transcripts, was used to amplify TCR beta CDR3 regions. HTBI primers were used for first-round RT-PCR of the TCR CDR3. TCRdb re-analysed the multiplex PCR reads in MiXCR, keeping a single row per CDR3 protein. The sample includes around 350,000 distinct CDR3 sequences, roughly 14% of them seen just once. The sample was blood. Source of these receptors: a woman aged 25 to 39 with Graves' ophthalmopathy.

V is TRBV10-3 and J is TRBJ2-7; D perhaps matches TRBD1 (5 bases). The CDR3 is 14 residues long. V was clipped by 3 bases and J by 5 bases, with 14 bases between them. Looked up from germline, CDR1 is ENHRY and CDR2 is SYGVKD. The CDR3 DNA sequence: TGTGCCATCAGTGACGTCGGACAAATCGACGAGCAGTACTTC. Protein: CAISDVGQIDEQYF.

Ten or more counts support this clonotype. The rearrangement uses TRBV27 and TRBJ1-5, with 7 bases fitting TRBD1. Losses at the gene ends were 5 bases for V and 5 bases for J; bases not matched to a gene: 9. In germline, CDR1 is MNHEY, CDR2 SMNVEV (reference sequence). This CDR3 has 15 amino acids. CDR3 sequence (DNA): TGTGCCAGCAGTCCTGGGGGACAGACCTATCAGCCCCAGCATTTT. Residues: CASSPGGQTYQPQHF.

This clonotype was counted at least ten times. This chain connects TRBV7-9 to TRBJ2-2; 12 positions match TRBD1. The CDR3 sequence is 15 residues long. V was pared by 8 bases and J by 6 bases, with 7 bases of the junction left unmatched. Germline V gene data show CDR1 as SEHNR and CDR2 as FQNEAQ (reference sequence). Here the CDR3 DNA reads TGTGCCAGCTCCCTCCGGGACAGGGGGCCCGGGGAGCTGTTTTTT. It yields the protein CASSLRDRGPGELFF.

There are many counts of this clonotype. The chain is built from TRBV14 and TRBJ2-1; D is unclear. V was trimmed by 1 base and J by 8 bases, leaving 18 bases between them. There are 16 residues in the CDR3. The germline gives CDR1 SGHDN, CDR2 FVKESK. The CDR3 DNA is TGTGCCAGCAGCCAAGTTGTGCCTTTGCTGTTCCATGAGCAGTTCTTC. This codes for CASSQVVPLLFHEQFF.

This clonotype was seen at least ten times. The V and J genes are TRBV20-1 and TRBJ1-5; 9 bases map to TRBD1. CDR1 DFQATT and CDR2 SNEGSKA come from the germline V gene (reference sequence). J was trimmed by 6 bases and V by 4 bases; bases with no gene match: 4. The CDR3 consists of 13 residues. The CDR3 reads CSATGTGSQPQHF. The CDR3 nucleotides are TGCAGTGCTACCGGGACAGGGAGTCAGCCCCAGCATTTT.

V and J are TRBV5-4 and TRBJ2-5; 10 bases match TRBD2. The CDR3 contains 14 residues. Germline V gene lookup returns CDR1 SGHNT and CDR2 YYREEE (reference sequence). Unmatched junction bases numbered 7, after V lost 5 bases and J lost 6 bases. DNA for the CDR3: TGTGCCAGCAGTTTTACTAGCGGGGAACAGACCCAGTACTTC. It yields the protein CASSFTSGEQTQYF.

This clonotype was picked up many times. This chain uses TRBV14 with TRBJ2-5, with TRBD2 as a possible D gene (5 bases). The CDR3 totals 15 residues. Germline V gene data show CDR1 as SGHDN and CDR2 as FVKESK. Between the trimmed V and J ends, which lost 1 base and 7 bases, there was a span of 16 bases. The CDR3 protein is CASSQGSYGEGTQYF. CDR3 DNA sequence: TGTGCCAGCAGCCAAGGATCGTACGGGGAAGGGACCCAGTACTTC.

The table lists this clonotype with many counts. The CDR3 DNA follows: TGCGCCAGCAGCTTGGAGGAGGGACTAAGGTACGAGCAGTACTTC. Translating gives CASSLEEGLRYEQYF. The chain carries TRBV5-1 and TRBJ2-7, with TRBD2 matching 7 bases. Germline-derived CDR1 and CDR2 are SGHRS and YFSETQ. The CDR3 is made up of 15 amino acids. J lost 4 bases, V lost 0 bases, and 7 bases had no gene match.

This clonotype has at least ten counts. The V call is TRBV20-1, the J call TRBJ2-2; 10 bases align to TRBD1. Trimming removed 1 base from V and 2 bases from J; junction bases left unmatched: 4. The CDR3 is 16 amino acids. Germline CDR1 reads DFQATT; CDR2 reads SNEGSKA (reference sequence). The CDR3: CSARVGQGINTGELFF. For the CDR3, the DNA is TGCAGTGCTAGAGTGGGACAGGGGATAAACACCGGGGAGCTGTTTTTT.